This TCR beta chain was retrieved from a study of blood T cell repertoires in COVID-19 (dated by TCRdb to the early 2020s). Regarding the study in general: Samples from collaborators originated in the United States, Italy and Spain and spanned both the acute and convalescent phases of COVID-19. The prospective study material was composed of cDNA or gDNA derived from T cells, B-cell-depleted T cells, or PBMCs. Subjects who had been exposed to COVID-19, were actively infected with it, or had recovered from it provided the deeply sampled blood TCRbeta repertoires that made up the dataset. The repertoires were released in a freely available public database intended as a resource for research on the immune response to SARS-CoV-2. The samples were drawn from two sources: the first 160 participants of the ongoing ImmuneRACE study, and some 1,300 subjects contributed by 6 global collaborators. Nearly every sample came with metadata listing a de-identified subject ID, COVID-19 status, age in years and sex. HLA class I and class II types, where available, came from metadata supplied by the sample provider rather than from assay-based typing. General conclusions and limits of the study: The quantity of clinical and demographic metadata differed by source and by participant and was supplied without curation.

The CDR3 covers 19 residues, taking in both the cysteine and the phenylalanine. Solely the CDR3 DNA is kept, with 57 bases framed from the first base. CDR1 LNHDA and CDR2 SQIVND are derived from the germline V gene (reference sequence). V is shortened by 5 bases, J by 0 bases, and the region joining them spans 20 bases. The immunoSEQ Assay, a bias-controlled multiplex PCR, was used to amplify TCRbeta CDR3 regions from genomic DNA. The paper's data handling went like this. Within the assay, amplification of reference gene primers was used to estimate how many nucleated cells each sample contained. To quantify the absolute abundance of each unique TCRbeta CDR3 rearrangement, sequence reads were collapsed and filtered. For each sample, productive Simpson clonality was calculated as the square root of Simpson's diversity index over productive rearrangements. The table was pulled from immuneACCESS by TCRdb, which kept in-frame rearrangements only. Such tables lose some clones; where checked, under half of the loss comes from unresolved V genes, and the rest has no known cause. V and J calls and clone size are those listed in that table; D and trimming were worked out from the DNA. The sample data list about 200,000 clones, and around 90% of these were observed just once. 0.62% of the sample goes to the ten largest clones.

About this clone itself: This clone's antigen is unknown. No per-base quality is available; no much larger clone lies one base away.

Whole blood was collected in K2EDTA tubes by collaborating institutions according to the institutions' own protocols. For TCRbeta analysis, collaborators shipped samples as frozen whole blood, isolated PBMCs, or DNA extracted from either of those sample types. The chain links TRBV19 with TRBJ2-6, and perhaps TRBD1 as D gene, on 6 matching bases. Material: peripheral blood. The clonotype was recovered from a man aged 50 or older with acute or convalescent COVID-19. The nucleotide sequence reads TGTGCCAGTAGTCCGACAAGGGGGACGGCGAGCTCTGGGGCCAACGTCCTGACTTTC. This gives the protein CASSPTRGTASSGANVLTF.